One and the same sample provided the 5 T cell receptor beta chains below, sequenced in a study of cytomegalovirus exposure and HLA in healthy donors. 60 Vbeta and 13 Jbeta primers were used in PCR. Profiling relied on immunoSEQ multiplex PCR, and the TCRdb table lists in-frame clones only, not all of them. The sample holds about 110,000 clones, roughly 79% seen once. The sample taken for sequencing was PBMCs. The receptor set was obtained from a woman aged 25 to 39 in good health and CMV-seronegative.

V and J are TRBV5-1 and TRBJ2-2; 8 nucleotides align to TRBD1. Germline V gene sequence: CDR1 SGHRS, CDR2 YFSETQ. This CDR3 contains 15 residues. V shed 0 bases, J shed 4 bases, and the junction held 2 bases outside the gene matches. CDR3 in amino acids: CASSLAGGITGELFF. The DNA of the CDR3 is TGCGCCAGCAGCTTGGCAGGGGGCATCACCGGGGAGCTGTTTTTT.

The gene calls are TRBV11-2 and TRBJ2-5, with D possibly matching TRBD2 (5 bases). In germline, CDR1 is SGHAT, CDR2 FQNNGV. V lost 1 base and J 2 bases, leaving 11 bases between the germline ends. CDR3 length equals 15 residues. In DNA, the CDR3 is TGTGCCAGCAGCTTAGTTTGGACTCCACAAGAGACCCAGTACTTC. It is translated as CASSLVWTPQETQYF.

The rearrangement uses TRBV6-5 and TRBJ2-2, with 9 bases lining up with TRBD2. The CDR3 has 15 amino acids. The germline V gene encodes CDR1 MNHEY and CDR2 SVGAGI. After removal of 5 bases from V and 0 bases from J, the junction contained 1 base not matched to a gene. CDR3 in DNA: TGTGCCAGCAGTCGCGGGAGGGCGAACACCGGGGAGCTGTTTTTT. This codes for CASSRGRANTGELFF.

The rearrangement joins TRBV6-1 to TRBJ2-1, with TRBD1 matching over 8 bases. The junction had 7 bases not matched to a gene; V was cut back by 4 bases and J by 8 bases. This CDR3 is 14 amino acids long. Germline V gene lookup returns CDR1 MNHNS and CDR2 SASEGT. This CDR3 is CASSGTTGVDEQFF. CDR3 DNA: TGTGCCAGCAGTGGAACGACAGGGGTTGATGAGCAGTTCTTC.

CDR3 sequence reads: CASSAGTGYEQFF. CDR3 nucleotide sequence: TGTGCCAGCAGCGCCGGGACAGGGTATGAGCAGTTCTTC. The rearrangement links TRBV25-1 to TRBJ2-1; 9 bases agree with TRBD1. Trimming cost V 6 bases and J 8 bases; bases outside gene matches: 5. The CDR3 length is 13 residues. The germline V gene encodes CDR1 MGHDK and CDR2 SYGVNS.